Listed here are 24 T cell receptor beta chains from one sample, sequenced in a study of identical twins. A single record per CDR3 protein comes from TCRdb applying MiXCR to the 5' RACE reads. The repertoire has approximately 190,000 distinct CDR3 sequences, about 16% of them found once; the top ten carry around two fifths. This sample also belongs to another study, concerning T cells expressing NK-cell markers.

The sample consisted of CD8+ T cells sorted from blood. The receptors come from a woman between 18 and 29 years old in good health.

V usage is TRBV4-3 and J usage is TRBJ2-4; TRBD2 aligns across 11 bases. The V gene's germline CDR1 is LGHNA and CDR2 YSLEER. CDR3 length: 19 amino acids. Trimming took 2 bases from V and 2 from J; bases not matched to a gene: 11. The CDR3 loop reads CASSQSTSGRVTTKNIQYF. For the CDR3, the DNA is TGCGCCAGCAGCCAATCCACTAGCGGGAGAGTCACGACCAAAAACATTCAGTACTTC.

This clonotype was detected only a few times. This CDR3 is CASTESSGRLSEQFF. The DNA of the CDR3 is TGCGCCAGCACAGAGTCTAGCGGGAGGTTGAGCGAGCAGTTCTTC. V usage is TRBV5-1 and J usage is TRBJ2-1; TRBD2 matches at 11 bases. This CDR3 region has 15 residues. Germline CDR1 is SGHRS and CDR2 is YFSETQ. The V and J ends lost 6 bases and 10 bases, in that order; junction bases with no gene match: 12.

This clonotype was counted a few times. The V gene is TRBV6-2 or TRBV6-3, the J gene TRBJ2-7; D perhaps matches TRBD2 (7 bases). CDR1 and CDR2 from the germline V gene are MNHEY and SVGEGT. This CDR3 is built from 14 residues. Between the trimmed V and J ends, which lost 7 bases and 4 bases, there was a span of 17 bases. DNA of the CDR3: TGTGCCAGCACCCATTATGCGGGGGCGTACGAGCAGTACTTC. This encodes CASTHYAGAYEQYF.

This clonotype has only a few counts. The chain is built from TRBV13 and TRBJ2-1; D may be TRBD1 (6 bases). With 5 bases removed from V and 6 bases from J, the gap between germline ends came to 14 bases. The germline gives CDR1 PRHDT, CDR2 FYEKMQ (reference sequence). The CDR3 covers 14 residues. CDR3 coding DNA: TGTGCCAGCAGCCTCGGGACACACTCCAATGAGCAGTTCTTC. This translates into CASSLGTHSNEQFF.

The chain links TRBV7-8 to TRBJ1-1; D remains unclear. Germline CDR1 reads SGHVS; CDR2 reads FQNEAQ. The length of the CDR3 is 14 residues. With 4 bases removed from V and 4 bases from J, the gap between germline ends came to 13 bases. The CDR3 bases are TGTGCCAGCAGCTCCGAGCCCCGGGGCACTGAAGCTTTCTTT. Encoded protein: CASSSEPRGTEAFF.

This clonotype has more than one count but fewer than ten. The chain has TRBV7-2 and TRBJ2-3; D is ambiguous. The CDR3 sequence is 15 residues long. Germline CDR1 and CDR2: SGHTA and FQGNSA. Trimming stripped 2 bases from V and 0 bases from J, with 9 bases between. This chain's CDR3 is CASSLFPDSTDTQYF. The CDR3 nucleotides are TGTGCCAGCAGCTTATTCCCGGACAGCACAGATACGCAGTATTTT.

The chain carries TRBV5-6 and TRBJ2-1; 12 positions match TRBD2. The germline CDR1 and CDR2 sequences are SGHDT and YYEEEE. V lost 4 bases to trimming and J lost 6 bases; unmatched junction nucleotides: 5. This CDR3 contains 15 residues. CDR3 sequence (DNA): TGTGCCAGCAGCCTGATGACTAGCGGGGGCAATGAGCAGTTCTTC. It encodes CASSLMTSGGNEQFF.

This clonotype was seen many times. The chain couples TRBV7-8 to TRBJ2-2; TRBD1 agrees at 12 bases. Trimming cost V 6 bases and J 3 bases; bases outside gene matches: 14. Germline-derived CDR1 and CDR2 are SGHVS and FQNEAQ. CDR3 length: 19 amino acids. The DNA of the CDR3 is TGTGCCAGCAGGGGCCGGGACAGGGGGCTTTTTCGTGACACCGGGGAGCTGTTTTTT. This gives the protein CASRGRDRGLFRDTGELFF. The variable domain in full, with the rest retrieved from reference TRBV7-8 and TRBJ2-2, is GAGVSQSPRYKVAKRGQDVALRCDPISGHVSLFWYQQALGQGPEFLTYFQNEAQLDKSGLPSDRFFAERPEGSVSTLKIQRTQQEDSAVYLCASRGRDRGLFRDTGELFFGEGSRLTVL.

This clonotype was seen ten or more times. The rearrangement links TRBV12-3 or TRBV12-4 to TRBJ2-7; perhaps TRBD1 as D (5 bases). Trimming left V 6 bases short and J 3 bases short, with 12 bases between. CDR3 size: 13 residues. In nucleotides, the CDR3 is TGTGCCAGCAGCTCACAGGCCTTCTACGAGCAGTACTTC. Translation: CASSSQAFYEQYF.

This clonotype was observed many times. This chain uses TRBV29-1 with TRBJ2-1; 7 bases align to TRBD2. There are 15 residues in the CDR3. V lost 3 bases to trimming and J lost 7 bases; unmatched junction nucleotides: 12. In germline, CDR1 is SQVTM, CDR2 ANQGSEA. This CDR3 is CSVEPPRLAVNEQFF. CDR3 sequence (DNA): TGCAGCGTTGAGCCTCCACGCCTAGCGGTTAATGAGCAGTTCTTC.

The chain couples TRBV7-6 to TRBJ2-7; 11 bases line up with TRBD2. CDR1 and CDR2 (germline): SGHVS, FNYEAQ. The CDR3 is 15 amino acids. The CDR3 DNA follows: TGTGCCACCAGCACTCGACTAGCGGGAAAGGACGAGCAGTACGTC. This sequence encodes CATSTRLAGKDEQYV.

The chain joins TRBV29-1 to TRBJ2-5; possible D gene TRBD2, 6 bases. V gave up 6 bases and J gave up 10 bases, with 12 bases separating them. The CDR3 has 10 residues. CDR1 is SQVTM, CDR2 ANQGSEA, per germline. In DNA, the CDR3 is TGCAGCGTCCCCCTGGGAGGCCAGTACTTC. It codes for CSVPLGGQYF.

This clonotype showed up many times. The chain links TRBV11-3 to TRBJ2-3; TRBD1 matches at 10 bases. The CDR3 sequence is 15 residues long. The trim removed 7 bases at V and 4 bases at J, leaving 8 bases unmatched. Germline CDR1 reads SGHNT; CDR2 reads YENEEA. CDR3 bases: TGTGCCAGCACGCCGACAGGGGGCTCGGCAGATACGCAGTATTTT. Its translation: CASTPTGGSADTQYF.

The chain joins TRBV12-3 or TRBV12-4 to TRBJ2-5, with D tentatively TRBD2 (5 bases). V was clipped by 6 bases and J by 2 bases, with 22 bases between them. This CDR3 region has 17 residues. Written as DNA, the CDR3 is TGTGCCAGCAGCTCTAAAACCCTAGCTAAGCTTCAAGAGACCCAGTACTTC. It codes for CASSSKTLAKLQETQYF.

This clonotype was seen a handful of times. The genes are TRBV5-1 and TRBJ2-2, with 8 bases lining up with TRBD2. The CDR3 extends over 15 amino acids. The ends lost 4 bases at V and 4 bases at J; junction bases unmatched: 6. Germline CDR1 is SGHRS and CDR2 is YFSETQ. CDR3 bases: TGCGCCAGCAGCCTGATTAGCGGGGCCACCGGGGAGCTGTTTTTT. Translating it yields CASSLISGATGELFF.

This rearrangement joins TRBV2 to TRBJ2-7, with D maybe TRBD2 (5 bases). Germline values: CDR1 SNHLY, CDR2 FYNNEI. The germline V and J ends were trimmed by 7 bases and 3 bases, with 13 bases remaining between them. The CDR3 runs 13 residues. CDR3 sequence (DNA): TGTGCCAGCACTTTTCCGGGGATCTACGAGCAGTACTTC. Its translation is CASTFPGIYEQYF.

V gene TRBV20-1 combines with J gene TRBJ1-4; D not certain. CDR1 DFQATT and CDR2 SNEGSKA come from the germline V gene (reference sequence). Trimming took 3 bases from V and 8 from J, leaving 16 bases between them. The CDR3 is 14 residues long. The CDR3 DNA reads TGCAGTGCTAGCCCCCTCCTCGCCCCGGAAAAACTGTTTTTT. Its protein product is CSASPLLAPEKLFF.

The rearrangement joins TRBV6-2 or TRBV6-3 to TRBJ2-7; D may be TRBD1 (6 bases). Germline CDR1 is MNHEY and CDR2 is SVGEGT. Trimming stripped 0 bases from V and 6 bases from J, with 30 bases between. The CDR3 is made up of 20 amino acids. The CDR3 sequence is CASSYSGVTNPIRPRGEQYF. The CDR3 DNA reads TGTGCCAGCAGTTACTCAGGAGTGACTAACCCGATTCGGCCCAGGGGCGAGCAGTACTTC.

The J gene is TRBJ2-1, the V gene TRBV6-5; D call uncertain. V lost 5 bases to trimming and J lost 9 bases, with 17 bases between them. This CDR3 contains 14 residues. The germline gives CDR1 MNHEY, CDR2 SVGAGI. The CDR3 DNA is TGTGCCAGCAGTCCATCCGGCGCGTCCCGTGAGCAGTTCTTC. Protein: CASSPSGASREQFF.

This clonotype has only a few counts. The rearrangement links TRBV7-9 to TRBJ1-1; D is uncertain. The CDR3 has 12 residues. Germline V gene lookup returns CDR1 SEHNR and CDR2 FQNEAQ (reference sequence). With 5 bases removed from V and 1 base from J, the gap between germline ends came to 5 bases. The CDR3 sequence is CASSERNTEAFF. DNA for the CDR3: TGTGCCAGCAGCGAGAGGAACACTGAAGCTTTCTTT.

The chain links TRBV20-1 to TRBJ2-1; D not certain. This CDR3 has 13 residues. Germline CDR1 and CDR2: DFQATT and SNEGSKA (reference sequence). V lost 3 bases to trimming and J lost 5 bases, with 11 bases between them. CDR3 residues: CSASGGKNNEQFF. The CDR3 region has the DNA TGCAGTGCTAGCGGTGGAAAGAACAATGAGCAGTTCTTC.

A few counts support this clonotype. The chain joins TRBV20-1 to TRBJ2-5; 7 bases agree with TRBD1. Trimming took 5 bases from V and 2 from J; bases not matched to a gene: 2. CDR1 is DFQATT and CDR2 is SNEGSKA in the germline V gene (reference sequence). CDR3 length equals 12 residues. The CDR3 nucleotides read TGCAGTGCTTGGGACAGACAAGAGACCCAGTACTTC. Its protein is CSAWDRQETQYF.

V usage is TRBV9 and J usage is TRBJ1-1; TRBD1 aligns across 7 bases. The CDR3 runs to 17 residues. V lost 3 bases and J lost 1; bases outside the gene matches: 12. Germline assignment: CDR1 SGDLS and CDR2 YYNGEE. In nucleotides, the CDR3 is TGTGCCAGCAGCGGGAGACCTACAGGGGCTGAGAACACTGAAGCTTTCTTT. This gives the protein CASSGRPTGAENTEAFF. Supplemented by reference TRBV9 and TRBJ1-1, the full variable domain reads DSGVTQTPKHLITATGQRVTLRCSPRSGDLSVYWYQQSLDQGLQFLIQYYNGEERAKGNILERFSAQQFPDLHSELNLSSLELGDSALYFCASSGRPTGAENTEAFFGQGTRLTVV.

V gene TRBV9 combines with J gene TRBJ2-2; TRBD2 matches 12 bases. The CDR3 length is 16 residues. Looked up from germline, CDR1 is SGDLS and CDR2 is YYNGEE. Unmatched junction bases numbered 3, after V lost 2 bases and J lost 4 bases. CDR3 sequence (DNA): TGTGCCAGCAGCGTGGCGACTAGCGGGAGCACCGGGGAGCTGTTTTTT. Amino acid sequence: CASSVATSGSTGELFF.